The text below deals with one T cell receptor (beta chain). In germline, CDR1 is MRHNA, CDR2 SNTAGT. V dropped 11 bases and J dropped 3 bases, with 7 bases sitting between them. The CDR3 has 10 amino acids. The sample originates from a study of shared T cell receptors in the human thymus. This table comes from immunoSEQ multiplex PCR, and its TCRdb copy is limited to in-frame clones, with some not included. The sample has roughly 710,000 clones, 80% to 90% seen once. The data were also submitted as part of a second study, on human thymus T cells. That work states: Resections from corrective heart surgery provided thymus tissue.

The chain uses TRBV6-4 and TRBJ1-1; no clear D gene. The sequence was collected from a girl in the first two years of life with a congenital heart defect. The sequenced material came from thymocytes. In DNA, the CDR3 is TGTGCCCCTTCCTACACTGAAGCTTTCTTT. It specifies CAPSYTEAFF.